The present entry profiles one T cell receptor beta chain with its context. This CDR3 region has 16 residues. CDR1 and CDR2 (germline): LGHNA, YSLEER. Trimming at V came to 3 bases and at J to 4 bases, leaving 9 bases not matched to a gene. Produced via immunoSEQ multiplex PCR; TCRdb's table is partial and in-frame only. This repertoire shows tens of thousands of clones, around 90% found once; its top ten account for 3% to 4.5%. This entry comes from a study of control samples from healthy donors and cancer patients. The chain is built from TRBV4-3 and TRBJ2-5, with 9 bases identical to TRBD2. What was sequenced was blood. The clonotype was recovered from a woman aged 45-65 years in good health. The DNA for the CDR3 is TGCGCCAGCAGCCAGATTCGCGGGGGGGCCGGAGAGACCCAGTACTTC. Encoded protein: CASSQIRGGAGETQYF.